This T cell receptor beta chain stems from a study of blood T cells in healthy people across ages (dated by TCRdb to between 2015 and 2016). With respect to the entire study: In model experiments, template switching captured about one uniquely barcoded TCR beta cDNA molecule for every two T cells. Using deep sequencing normalized with unique cDNA molecular identifiers, the study measured how TCR beta repertoire diversity changes with age. Donors were grouped into four age groups: young (average 16 years), middle-aged (roughly 38), aged (around 66) and long-lived (about 82). To avoid experimental bias, donors of different ages were randomly spread across the sequencing lanes. The study analyzed two additional independent replicas of 1 million unique cDNA reads from the same blood draw for two donors, one aged 18 to 29 and one aged 80 or older.

Concerning this clonotype: There is no known antigen for this receptor. A read error may produce the germline difference seen at one junction end.

Overall study outcomes, separate from this receptor: Total diversity estimates from one million sequenced T cells were considered lower bounds and underestimates. Compared with the aged group, the long-lived group had more naive CD4+ T cells, fewer expanded clones and increased TCR diversity, a pattern suggesting age selection. The percentage of naive T cells measured by flow cytometry correlated strongly with observed TCR beta diversity. Observed TCR beta diversity per million T cells fell roughly linearly with age, and a significant reduction was already apparent by age around 36. Bulk unsorted PBMC profiling prevented conclusive comparison of naive and antigen-experienced compartments. Because donor CMV infection status was unknown, age-related changes in expanded clonotypes were potentially confounded.

The germline V gene provides CDR1 MDHEN and CDR2 SYDVKM. From the cysteine up to the phenylalanine, the CDR3 has a length of 14 residues. Left in the record is the CDR3 DNA by itself, 42 bases read in frame from the first base. The library was produced with 5' RACE. Data came from an Illumina HiSeq 2500. A second PCR of roughly 7 to 12 cycles was performed with a sample-barcoded 5' primer and a J-beta primer mix. A unique molecular identifier was introduced onto each TCR beta cDNA molecule by a template-switch 5' adaptor carrying 12 random nucleotides. Each sample yielded at least 3 million CDR3-containing paired-end reads. First-strand cDNA synthesis was performed from all RNA using the Mint cDNA synthesis kit, with priming by a TRBC-specific oligonucleotide. All cDNA was treated with uracil-DNA glycosylase and then went through a first 18-cycle PCR with the universal primers M1SS and BC2_uni_R. As for the authors' bioinformatics: For normalization, 1 million high-quality reads were randomly selected from each sample, with every read carrying a distinct molecular identifier. Instead of being binned into consensus sequences, reads with shared molecular identifiers were discarded. MiTCR, set to a Q25 quality threshold and the strictest error-elimination algorithm, was used for CDR3 identification, clonotype clustering and error correction. Lower-bound total TCR beta diversity was estimated with a nonparametric unseen species model using Euler transformation. TCRdb redid the processing of the public reads, applying fastp at Q25 and MiXCR, and retained in-frame beta chains. Each CDR3 protein appears once, grouped with its most common genes and DNA. These V and J calls originate from TCRdb's pipeline instead of the authors' own analysis. Across this sample there are about 780,000 distinct CDR3 sequences, with about 46% seen only once. Clones ranked in the top ten supply 15% to 20% of the sample.

Systemically healthy Caucasian individuals from Russia, some 40 in total and aged about 6 to 100 years, were included as donors. Roughly 10 milliliters of peripheral blood were collected from each donor into EDTA-treated Vacutainer tubes. Ficoll-Paque density-gradient centrifugation was used to isolate PBMCs, with at least 6.5 million per sample. Trizol reagent was used to extract total RNA from the PBMCs, yielding at least 6 micrograms per sample. For every donor, flow cytometry on a PBMC aliquot measured the percentage of naive CD45RAhigh/CD27high T cells. The receptor was derived from a man older than 75 in good health. The specimen sequenced was blood. The chain joins TRBV28 to TRBJ2-7, with 11 bases aligning to TRBD1. The DNA sequence is given as TGTGCCGGCAGCCCTACGGGACAGGGGGACGAGCAGTACTTC. The resulting protein is CAGSPTGQGDEQYF.